This entry lists 21 T cell receptor beta chains sequenced from one sample in a study of T cell repertoires and HLA-DP antigens. For these TCRs, the target antigens are not known. This table comes from immunoSEQ multiplex PCR, and its TCRdb copy is limited to in-frame clones, with some not included. The profile shows around 100,000 clones, nearly 95% of them singletons. The sequenced material came from CD4+ T cells from PBMCs. The receptor set was obtained from a woman aged 18-29 years in good health and CMV-seronegative.

The V call is TRBV5-4, the J call TRBJ1-1; D gene ambiguous. Germline V lookup: CDR1 SGHNT, CDR2 YYREEE (reference sequence). V was shortened by 4 bases and J by 1 base, with 14 bases between the two germline ends. The CDR3 is 15 amino acids. This chain's CDR3 is CASSRTGLGNTEAFF. The CDR3 nucleotides are TGTGCCAGCAGCCGGACGGGGTTAGGGAACACTGAAGCTTTCTTT.

The genes are TRBV5-3 and TRBJ1-6; D ambiguous. TRBV5-3 counts as an open reading frame of uncertain function. The CDR3 loop spans 16 amino acids. V was clipped by 4 bases and J by 7 bases, with 18 bases between them. CDR3 sequence: CARSPQDRPWNSPLHF. The CDR3 nucleotides read TGTGCCAGAAGCCCCCAGGACCGCCCGTGGAATTCACCCCTCCACTTT.

The V and J genes are TRBV10-3 and TRBJ2-5, with D possibly called TRBD1 or TRBD2 (6 bases each). Trimming left V 0 bases short and J 5 bases short, with 16 bases between. Germline V lookup: CDR1 ENHRY, CDR2 SYGVKD. The length of the CDR3 is 16 residues. DNA for the CDR3: TGTGCCATCAGTGAGTCGAACCGGGGGCGCGGGGAGACCCAGTACTTC. Residues: CAISESNRGRGETQYF.

This chain uses TRBV28 with TRBJ2-4, with D possibly being TRBD1 (8 bases). The CDR3 sequence is 14 residues long. Between the trimmed V and J ends, which lost 6 bases and 1 base, there was a span of 10 bases. From germline, CDR1 is MDHEN and CDR2 SYDVKM. The CDR3, as DNA: TGTGCCAGCAGACAGGGGGGGGCCAAAAACATTCAGTACTTC. It is translated as CASRQGGAKNIQYF.

The V gene is TRBV5-1, the J gene TRBJ2-6; TRBD1 matches 9 bases. J gave up 3 bases and V 4 bases, and 8 bases lay outside the gene matches. The CDR3 is made up of 17 amino acids. The germline V gene encodes CDR1 SGHRS and CDR2 YFSETQ. The DNA of the CDR3 is TGCGCCAGCAGCGAGGGACAGGGATATGGTGGGGCCAACGTCCTGACTTTC. Protein product: CASSEGQGYGGANVLTF.

The rearrangement links TRBV15 to TRBJ2-1; 12 bases map to TRBD2. The CDR3 covers 17 residues. Germline V gene data show CDR1 as LNHNV and CDR2 as YYDKDF (reference sequence). Trimming took 3 bases from V and 5 from J; bases not matched to a gene: 8. The CDR3 is CATSRSRTSGTHNEQFF. CDR3 DNA: TGTGCCACCAGCAGGTCACGGACTAGCGGGACCCACAATGAGCAGTTCTTC. The full variable domain, completed using reference TRBV15 and TRBJ2-1, is DAMVIQNPRYQVTQFGKPVTLSCSQTLNHNVMYWYQQKSSQAPKLLFHYYDKDFNNEADTPDNFQSRRPNTSFCFLDIRSPGLGDTAMYLCATSRSRTSGTHNEQFFGPGTRLTVL.

The chain is built from TRBV2 and TRBJ1-5; 8 nucleotides line up with TRBD1. The CDR3 is made up of 16 amino acids. Germline V CDR1 and CDR2: SNHLY, FYNNEI. With V trimmed by 8 bases and J by 3 bases, 12 bases remained unmatched. This CDR3 is CASSIPRGQDNQPQHF. CDR3 coding DNA: TGTGCCAGCTCGATCCCCAGGGGGCAAGACAATCAGCCCCAGCATTTT.

The CDR3 coding sequence is TGTGCCATTACTTATGGGCCCACTGAAGCTTTCTTT. It translates to CAITYGPTEAFF. This chain connects TRBV28 to TRBJ1-1; D call uncertain. The germline V and J ends were trimmed by 10 bases and 4 bases, with 13 bases remaining between them. The CDR3 runs to 12 residues. Germline CDR1 reads MDHEN; CDR2 reads SYDVKM.

This clone is a singleton in its sample. V and J are TRBV6-5 and TRBJ2-1; the match to TRBD2 covers 8 bases. The CDR3 is 16 residues long. The trim removed 4 bases at V and 8 bases at J, leaving 13 bases unmatched. Looked up from germline, CDR1 is MNHEY and CDR2 is SVGAGI. CDR3 DNA sequence: TGTGCCAGCAGTTTTGATAGCGGGGCCTTCGGGGATGAGCAGTTCTTC. This gives the protein CASSFDSGAFGDEQFF.

The CDR3 spells CASLPGRGGTYEQYF. The CDR3 bases are TGTGCCAGCTTACCCGGCAGGGGAGGGACCTACGAGCAGTACTTC. V and J are TRBV18 and TRBJ2-7, with D possibly TRBD2 on 7 matching bases. Germline-derived CDR1 and CDR2 are KGHSH and LQKENI. Between the trimmed V and J ends, which lost 7 bases and 2 bases, there was a span of 18 bases. CDR3 size: 15 residues.

The rearrangement uses TRBV7-3 and TRBJ2-1; D is possibly TRBD2 (5 bases). The V gene's germline CDR1 is SGHTA and CDR2 FQGTGA. Trimming left V 2 bases short and J 6 bases short, with 11 bases between. The CDR3 length is 14 residues. For the CDR3, the DNA is TGTGCCAGCAGCTTACTAGCTAGTGGCAATGAGCAGTTCTTC. It translates to CASSLLASGNEQFF.

This sequence joins TRBV7-9 and TRBJ2-3; 7 nucleotides align to TRBD2. V lost 5 bases, J lost 3 bases, and 14 bases stayed unmatched. CDR1 and CDR2 from the germline V gene are SEHNR and FQNEAQ (reference sequence). The CDR3 length is 17 residues. The CDR3, as DNA: TGTGCCAGCAGCCAAAGGTGGCGGGAGAAGGAGACAGATACGCAGTATTTT. Amino acids: CASSQRWREKETDTQYF.

The rearrangement links TRBV28 to TRBJ1-5; tentatively, D is TRBD1 (5 bases). CDR1 and CDR2 from the germline V gene are MDHEN and SYDVKM. V lost 5 bases, J lost 0 bases, and 20 bases lay in between. The CDR3 covers 18 residues. The CDR3 is CASSPRDPRTYSNQPQHF. In DNA form, the CDR3 reads TGTGCCAGCAGTCCACGGGACCCCCGAACTTATAGCAATCAGCCCCAGCATTTT.

This clone was found once. This chain uses TRBV5-6 with TRBJ1-2; TRBD1 might be the D (6 bases). V was pared by 0 bases and J by 6 bases, with 9 bases between. CDR3 length: 13 amino acids. CDR1 is SGHDT, CDR2 YYEEEE, per germline. The CDR3 sequence: CASSLAGAHGYTF. As DNA, the CDR3 is TGTGCCAGCAGCTTGGCGGGGGCACATGGCTACACCTTC.

The chain links TRBV10-3 to TRBJ2-3, with D unclear. The CDR3 has 15 residues. The ends were cut back, 5 bases at V and 0 bases at J, with 12 bases in the middle. Germline-derived CDR1 and CDR2 are ENHRY and SYGVKD. The CDR3: CAISLEGTSTDTQYF. The CDR3 DNA reads TGTGCCATCAGTCTGGAAGGTACTAGCACAGATACGCAGTATTTT.

V is TRBV11-2 and J is TRBJ2-1; D may correspond to TRBD1 or TRBD2 (5 bases each). The CDR3 length is 15 residues. Trimming cost V 5 bases and J 2 bases, with 13 bases left between them. In germline, CDR1 is SGHAT, CDR2 FQNNGV. The CDR3 DNA is TGTGCCAGCAGCCCCGACCCGGGGCCCTACAATGAGCAGTTCTTC. Translation: CASSPDPGPYNEQFF.

V usage is TRBV9 and J usage is TRBJ2-2, with D perhaps matching TRBD1 (6 bases). The CDR3 length is 17 residues. V was trimmed by 0 bases and J by 1 base, leaving 13 bases between them. Germline V gene sequence: CDR1 SGDLS, CDR2 YYNGEE. This CDR3 is CASSVDSGTLNTGELFF. As DNA, the CDR3 is TGTGCCAGCAGCGTAGATTCCGGGACATTGAACACCGGGGAGCTGTTTTTT. The full variable domain, completed using reference TRBV9 and TRBJ2-2, is DSGVTQTPKHLITATGQRVTLRCSPRSGDLSVYWYQQSLDQGLQFLIQYYNGEERAKGNILERFSAQQFPDLHSELNLSSLELGDSALYFCASSVDSGTLNTGELFFGEGSRLTVL.

The gene calls are TRBV30 and TRBJ2-1, with 8 bases matching TRBD1. The J segment lost 5 bases and the V segment lost 2 bases, leaving 5 bases of the junction unmatched. Germline CDR1 is GTSNPN and CDR2 is SVGIG (reference sequence). The CDR3 loop spans 14 amino acids. The CDR3: CAWSQGDRNNEQFF. CDR3 coding DNA: TGTGCCTGGAGTCAAGGGGACAGGAACAATGAGCAGTTCTTC.

CDR3 DNA sequence: TGTGCCAGCAGCGGCGGGACGGTTCAAGAGACCCAGTACTTC. Its translation is CASSGGTVQETQYF. The J gene is TRBJ2-5, the V gene TRBV9, with D maybe TRBD2 (6 bases). Between the trimmed V and J ends, which lost 3 bases and 2 bases, there was a span of 11 bases. Germline V CDR1 and CDR2: SGDLS, YYNGEE. This CDR3 region has 14 residues.

V is TRBV5-1 and J is TRBJ2-2; 8 bases are shared with TRBD1. CDR1 is SGHRS, CDR2 YFSETQ, per germline. The ends lost 4 bases at V and 5 bases at J; junction bases unmatched: 10. The CDR3 covers 16 residues. CDR3 loop: CASSPTGTGYTGELFF. CDR3 coding DNA: TGCGCCAGCAGCCCCACCGGGACAGGATATACCGGGGAGCTGTTTTTT.

The CDR3 region is CASSEVRGPLGIYEQYV. DNA of the CDR3: TGTGCCAGCAGTGAAGTCAGGGGACCCCTAGGGATCTACGAGCAGTACGTC. The rearrangement links TRBV2 to TRBJ2-7, with a possible D match to TRBD1 (6 bases). The CDR3 runs 17 residues. The ends were cut back, 1 base at V and 3 bases at J, with 19 bases in the middle. Germline loops: CDR1 SNHLY, CDR2 FYNNEI.